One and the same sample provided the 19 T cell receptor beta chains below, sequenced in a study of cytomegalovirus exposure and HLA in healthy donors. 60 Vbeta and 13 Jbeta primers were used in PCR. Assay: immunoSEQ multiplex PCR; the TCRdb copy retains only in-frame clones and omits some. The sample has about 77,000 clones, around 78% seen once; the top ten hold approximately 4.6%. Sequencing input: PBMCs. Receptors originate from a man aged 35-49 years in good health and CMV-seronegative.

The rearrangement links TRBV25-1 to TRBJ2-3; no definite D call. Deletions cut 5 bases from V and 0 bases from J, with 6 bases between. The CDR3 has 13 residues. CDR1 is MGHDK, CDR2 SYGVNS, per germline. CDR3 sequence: CASSSTSTDTQYF. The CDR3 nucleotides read TGTGCCAGCAGTTCCACTAGCACAGATACGCAGTATTTT.

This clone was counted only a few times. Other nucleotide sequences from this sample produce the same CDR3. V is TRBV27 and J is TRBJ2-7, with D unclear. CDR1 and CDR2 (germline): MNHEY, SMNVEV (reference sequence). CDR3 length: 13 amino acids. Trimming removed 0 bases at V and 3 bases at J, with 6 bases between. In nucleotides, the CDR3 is TGTGCCAGCAGTTTATCCCGCAGCTACGAGCAGTACTTC. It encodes CASSLSRSYEQYF.

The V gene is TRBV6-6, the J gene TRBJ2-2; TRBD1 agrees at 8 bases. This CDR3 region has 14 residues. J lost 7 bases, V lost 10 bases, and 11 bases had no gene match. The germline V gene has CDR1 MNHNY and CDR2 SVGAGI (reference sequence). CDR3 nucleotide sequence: TGTGCCACGACAGTGACAGGGGAGAACGGGGAGCTGTTTTTT. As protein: CATTVTGENGELFF.

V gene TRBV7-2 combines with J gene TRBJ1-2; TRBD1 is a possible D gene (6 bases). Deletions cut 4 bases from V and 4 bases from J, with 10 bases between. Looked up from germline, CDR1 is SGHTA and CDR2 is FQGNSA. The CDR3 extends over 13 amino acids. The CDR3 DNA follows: TGTGCCAGCAGCTCCGGACAGTTCTATGGCTACACCTTC. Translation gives CASSSGQFYGYTF.

The CDR3 coding sequence is TGCGCCAGCAGCCAAGGAGCGGGCCTGGGGAACGAGCAGTACTTC. It yields the protein CASSQGAGLGNEQYF. This chain joins TRBV4-1 and TRBJ2-5; D is possibly TRBD2 (6 bases). The J call is doubtful: the DNA matches TRBJ2-7 better. CDR1 MGHRA and CDR2 YSYEKL come from the germline V gene. The CDR3 length is 15 residues.

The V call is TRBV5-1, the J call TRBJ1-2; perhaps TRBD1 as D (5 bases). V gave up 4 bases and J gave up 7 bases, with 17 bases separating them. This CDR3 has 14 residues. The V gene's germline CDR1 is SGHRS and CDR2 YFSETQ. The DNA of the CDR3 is TGCGCCAGCAGCCCCGGGCCGGGGGAGGGTGGCTACACCTTC. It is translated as CASSPGPGEGGYTF.

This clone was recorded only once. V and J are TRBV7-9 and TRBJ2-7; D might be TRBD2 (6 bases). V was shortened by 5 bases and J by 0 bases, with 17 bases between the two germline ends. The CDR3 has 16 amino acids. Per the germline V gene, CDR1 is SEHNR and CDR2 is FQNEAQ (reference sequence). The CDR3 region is CASSPRGGRDSYEQYF. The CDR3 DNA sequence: TGTGCCAGCAGCCCACGAGGAGGGAGAGACTCCTACGAGCAGTACTTC.

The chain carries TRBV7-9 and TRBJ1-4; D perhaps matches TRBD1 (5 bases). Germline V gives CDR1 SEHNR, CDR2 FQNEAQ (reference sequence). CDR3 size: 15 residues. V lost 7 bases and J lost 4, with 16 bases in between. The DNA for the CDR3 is TGTGCCAGCAATCCGGGGGGAGCCTTTAATGAAAAACTGTTTTTT. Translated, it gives CASNPGGAFNEKLFF.

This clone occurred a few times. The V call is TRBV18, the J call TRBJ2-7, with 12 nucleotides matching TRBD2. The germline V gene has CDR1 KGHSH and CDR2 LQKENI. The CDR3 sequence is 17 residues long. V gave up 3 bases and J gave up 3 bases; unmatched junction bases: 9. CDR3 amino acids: CASSPRTSGTGGYEQYF. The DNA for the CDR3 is TGTGCCAGCTCACCCCGGACTAGCGGGACAGGAGGCTACGAGCAGTACTTC.

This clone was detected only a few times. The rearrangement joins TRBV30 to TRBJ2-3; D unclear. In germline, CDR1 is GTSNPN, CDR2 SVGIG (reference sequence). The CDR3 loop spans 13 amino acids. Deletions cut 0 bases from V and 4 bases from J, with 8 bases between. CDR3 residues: CAWSVRVSDTQYF. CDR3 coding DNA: TGTGCCTGGAGTGTACGAGTATCAGATACGCAGTATTTT.

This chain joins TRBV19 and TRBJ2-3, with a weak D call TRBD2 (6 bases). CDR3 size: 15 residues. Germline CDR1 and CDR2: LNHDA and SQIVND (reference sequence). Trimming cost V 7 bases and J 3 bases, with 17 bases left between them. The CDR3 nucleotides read TGTGCCAGTAAGGCGGGGAAGTGGAAGACAGATACGCAGTATTTT. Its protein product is CASKAGKWKTDTQYF.

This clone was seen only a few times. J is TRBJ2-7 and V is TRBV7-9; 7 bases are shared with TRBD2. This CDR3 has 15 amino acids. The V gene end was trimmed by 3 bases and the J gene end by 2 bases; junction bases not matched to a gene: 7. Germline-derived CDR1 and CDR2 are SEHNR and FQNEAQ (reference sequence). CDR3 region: CASSFGGTTPYEQYF. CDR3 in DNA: TGTGCCAGCAGCTTCGGCGGGACTACTCCCTACGAGCAGTACTTC.

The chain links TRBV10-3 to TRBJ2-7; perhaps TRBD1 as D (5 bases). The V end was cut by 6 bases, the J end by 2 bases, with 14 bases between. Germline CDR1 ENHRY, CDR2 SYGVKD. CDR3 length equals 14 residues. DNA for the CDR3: TGTGCCATCAGCGTGACTTCAGGGACCTACGAGCAGTACTTC. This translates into CAISVTSGTYEQYF.

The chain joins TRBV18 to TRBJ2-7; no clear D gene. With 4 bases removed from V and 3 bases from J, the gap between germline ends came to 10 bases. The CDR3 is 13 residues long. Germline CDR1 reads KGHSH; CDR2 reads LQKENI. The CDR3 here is CASSHSKFYEQYF. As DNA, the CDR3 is TGTGCCAGCTCACATAGTAAATTCTACGAGCAGTACTTC.

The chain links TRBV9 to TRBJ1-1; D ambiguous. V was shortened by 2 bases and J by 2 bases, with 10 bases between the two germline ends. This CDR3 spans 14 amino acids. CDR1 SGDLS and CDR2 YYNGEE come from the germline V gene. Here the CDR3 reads CASSVMSLNTEAFF. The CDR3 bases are TGTGCCAGCAGCGTCATGAGTCTCAACACTGAAGCTTTCTTT.

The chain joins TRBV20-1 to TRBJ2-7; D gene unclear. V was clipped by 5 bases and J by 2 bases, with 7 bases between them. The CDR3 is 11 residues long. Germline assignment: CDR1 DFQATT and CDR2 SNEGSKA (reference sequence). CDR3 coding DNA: TGCAGTGCTCCCTTAACCTACGAGCAGTACTTC. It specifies CSAPLTYEQYF.

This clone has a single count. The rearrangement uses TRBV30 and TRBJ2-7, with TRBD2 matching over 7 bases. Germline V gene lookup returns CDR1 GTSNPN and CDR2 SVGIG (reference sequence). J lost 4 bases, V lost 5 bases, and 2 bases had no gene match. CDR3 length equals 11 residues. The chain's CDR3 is CAWGEGYEQYF. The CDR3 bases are TGTGCCTGGGGGGAGGGGTACGAGCAGTACTTC.

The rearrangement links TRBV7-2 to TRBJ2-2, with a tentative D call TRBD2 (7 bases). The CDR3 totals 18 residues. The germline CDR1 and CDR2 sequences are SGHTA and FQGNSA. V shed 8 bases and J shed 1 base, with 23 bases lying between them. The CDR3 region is CASSKRGGGGLNTGELFF. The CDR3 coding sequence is TGTGCCAGCTCCAAAAGGGGAGGGGGGGGTTTGAACACCGGGGAGCTGTTTTTT.

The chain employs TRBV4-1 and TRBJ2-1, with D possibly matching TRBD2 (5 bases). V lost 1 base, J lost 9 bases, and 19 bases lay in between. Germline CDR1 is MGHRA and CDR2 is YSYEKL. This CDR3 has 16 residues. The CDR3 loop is CASSQGVGGLGGEQFF. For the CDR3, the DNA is TGCGCCAGCAGCCAAGGCGTCGGAGGTCTGGGCGGTGAGCAGTTCTTC.